This T cell receptor (beta chain) was obtained from a study of patients and donors after allogeneic stem cell transplantation. CDR3 length: 16 amino acids. Trimming took off 0 bases at V and 10 bases at J, with 16 bases between the two ends. Per the germline V gene, CDR1 is LNHNV and CDR2 is YYDKDF (reference sequence). MiXCR, run by TCRdb on the RT-PCR reads, gives a single entry per CDR3 protein. In the table there are about 960,000 distinct CDR3 sequences, about a sixth of which are singletons. The clonotype comes from a human donor who was either an allogeneic HSCT recipient or a stem cell or donor lymphocyte infusion donor (not recorded which). It is not recorded whose cells these are; they may come from a transplant donor. The sequencing sample was made of blood, either unsorted or a sorted T cell fraction (not recorded which). The chain is built from TRBV15 and TRBJ1-6, with D possibly matching TRBD1 (6 bases). DNA for the CDR3: TGTGCCACCAGCAGAGATAGAGGGGGGCGAGGGTCACCCCTCCACTTT. Translation: CATSRDRGGRGSPLHF.